Listed here are 26 T cell receptor beta chains from one sample, sequenced in a study of T-cell memory formation after mild COVID-19. TCRdb processed the 5' RACE reads anew with MiXCR; each CDR3 protein has one entry. The data contain around 150,000 distinct CDR3 sequences, around a tenth of them singletons. The sequencing sample was made of PBMCs or a T cell subset sorted from them (not recorded which). The receptors derive from a man aged 18 to 35 who had mild COVID-19 (a few samples of this study predate the infection). Cell type and time point are not known.

In its sample, this clonotype was seen many times. The genes are TRBV7-2 and TRBJ1-6; D perhaps matches TRBD1 (6 bases). Germline CDR1 is SGHTA and CDR2 is FQGNSA. The CDR3 is 15 amino acids. The V and J ends lost 3 bases and 7 bases respectively, with 13 bases between them. The CDR3 is CASSFSGQTNSPLHF. For the CDR3, the DNA is TGTGCCAGCAGCTTTTCCGGACAGACGAATTCACCCCTCCACTTT.

The chain has TRBV24-1 and TRBJ2-5; 9 bases are shared with TRBD1. This CDR3 is built from 13 residues. V lost 10 bases and J lost 5; bases outside the gene matches: 7. Germline loops: CDR1 KGHDR, CDR2 SFDVKD. The CDR3 DNA follows: TGTGCCACAAGTACAGGGGGCGGGGAGACCCAGTACTTC. It yields the protein CATSTGGGETQYF.

J is TRBJ2-5 and V is TRBV5-1; no clear D gene. The ends were cut back, 2 bases at V and 3 bases at J, with 8 bases in the middle. Germline assignment: CDR1 SGHRS and CDR2 YFSETQ. The CDR3 runs to 13 residues. CDR3: CASSFIVEETQYF. The DNA for the CDR3 is TGCGCCAGCAGCTTTATAGTAGAAGAGACCCAGTACTTC.

The CDR3 DNA sequence: TGCGCCAGCAGCTTAGGACCAGACTACGAGCAGTACGTC. This gives the protein CASSLGPDYEQYV. The gene calls are TRBV5-1 and TRBJ2-7; D remains unclear. The CDR3 runs 13 residues. CDR1 and CDR2 from the germline V gene are SGHRS and YFSETQ. The V end lost 2 bases, the J end lost 3 bases, and 9 bases lay between the germline ends.

This clonotype appeared many times. V is TRBV5-4 and J is TRBJ2-3, with D uncertain. From germline, CDR1 is SGHNT and CDR2 YYREEE (reference sequence). V lost 0 bases, J lost 2 bases, and 10 bases lay in between. The CDR3 is made up of 15 amino acids. The CDR3 sequence is CASSLASTHTDTQYF. CDR3 DNA sequence: TGTGCCAGCAGCTTGGCGTCTACCCACACAGATACGCAGTATTTT.

V and J are TRBV7-9 and TRBJ2-1; 9 positions agree with TRBD2. This CDR3 has 17 amino acids. The germline CDR1 and CDR2 sequences are SEHNR and FQNEAQ (reference sequence). With V trimmed by 5 bases and J by 5 bases, 13 bases remained unmatched. As DNA, the CDR3 is TGTGCCAGCAGCCCCAAGAGAGGGCGGGGGGGCGACAATGAGCAGTTCTTC. It encodes CASSPKRGRGGDNEQFF. Together with reference TRBV7-9 and TRBJ2-1, the CDR3 gives the full variable domain: DTGVSQNPRHKITKRGQNVTFRCDPISEHNRLYWYRQTLGQGPEFLTYFQNEAQLEKSRLLSDRFSAERPKGSFSTLEIQRTEQGDSAMYLCASSPKRGRGGDNEQFFGPGTRLTVL.

This clonotype occurred many times. V gene TRBV4-1 combines with J gene TRBJ2-3; TRBD2 aligns across 9 bases. CDR3 length: 16 amino acids. V shed 0 bases, J shed 4 bases, and the junction held 5 bases outside the gene matches. The germline V gene has CDR1 MGHRA and CDR2 YSYEKL. The CDR3 DNA sequence: TGCGCCAGCAGCCAAGAAGCGGGGGGCTACGCAGATACGCAGTATTTT. Amino acid sequence: CASSQEAGGYADTQYF.

V and J are TRBV3-1 and TRBJ2-7; D is unclear. The V end lost 0 bases, the J end lost 3 bases, and 12 bases lay between the germline ends. The length of the CDR3 is 15 residues. Germline CDR1 reads LGHDT; CDR2 reads YNNKEL (reference sequence). The CDR3 loop is CASSQESAARYEQYF. The CDR3 region has the DNA TGTGCCAGCAGCCAAGAATCGGCTGCGCGCTACGAGCAGTACTTC.

The chain is built from TRBV5-4 and TRBJ2-3, with D perhaps given as TRBD1 or TRBD2 (6 bases each). The germline V and J ends were trimmed by 4 bases and 1 base, with 13 bases remaining between them. CDR3 length: 15 residues. CDR1 and CDR2 (germline): SGHNT, YYREEE (reference sequence). The CDR3 DNA reads TGTGCCAGCAGCGGGACTGGGGGCGGCACAGATACGCAGTATTTT. It yields the protein CASSGTGGGTDTQYF.

The rearrangement links TRBV7-9 to TRBJ2-5, with 9 bases identical to TRBD1. The ends lost 5 bases at V and 3 bases at J; junction bases unmatched: 4. This CDR3 spans 14 amino acids. Germline V gene lookup returns CDR1 SEHNR and CDR2 FQNEAQ (reference sequence). In DNA form, the CDR3 reads TGTGCCAGCAGCCAGACAGGGGGAAAAGAGACCCAGTACTTC. As protein: CASSQTGGKETQYF.

This clonotype came up a few times. The chain joins TRBV11-1 to TRBJ2-5, with TRBD1 matching 12 bases. The germline gives CDR1 SGHAT, CDR2 FQDESV (reference sequence). Trimming cost V 3 bases and J 8 bases; bases outside gene matches: 4. The CDR3 is made up of 14 amino acids. The CDR3, as DNA: TGTGCCAGCAGCTTGGGGACAGGGGGCTATACCCAGTACTTC. Translating it yields CASSLGTGGYTQYF.

This clonotype counts as medium-sized. The chain links TRBV6-5 to TRBJ2-1; 12 bases are shared with TRBD2. CDR1 MNHEY and CDR2 SVGAGI come from the germline V gene. V was pared by 2 bases and J by 12 bases, with 8 bases of the junction left unmatched. This CDR3 spans 15 amino acids. The chain's CDR3 is CASSYRASGGARQFF. CDR3 nucleotide sequence: TGTGCCAGCAGTTACAGGGCTAGCGGGGGGGCAAGGCAGTTCTTC.

A few counts support this clonotype. This sequence joins TRBV7-3 and TRBJ1-2; TRBD1 might be the D (5 bases). Germline V gene sequence: CDR1 SGHTA, CDR2 FQGTGA. The CDR3 consists of 13 residues. V dropped 5 bases and J dropped 5 bases, with 12 bases sitting between them. Here the CDR3 reads CASSATQGYGYTF. The CDR3 DNA sequence: TGTGCCAGCAGCGCCACCCAGGGTTATGGCTACACCTTC.

The chain joins TRBV4-1 to TRBJ2-7; 10 bases agree with TRBD2. CDR3 length equals 16 residues. CDR1 is MGHRA, CDR2 YSYEKL, per germline. V shed 1 base and J 2 bases; nucleotides not matched to a gene: 5. The CDR3 nucleotides read TGCGCCAGCAGCCAAGGACTAGCGGGTCCTACCTACGAGCAGTACTTC. Translating it yields CASSQGLAGPTYEQYF.

This clonotype has a handful of counts. The chain links TRBV5-1 to TRBJ1-1, with D unclear. Germline V lookup: CDR1 SGHRS, CDR2 YFSETQ. V shed 0 bases and J shed 6 bases, with 9 bases lying between them. The CDR3 consists of 13 residues. The CDR3, as DNA: TGCGCCAGCAGCTTGGGTGGTTATGCTGAAGCTTTCTTT. It is translated as CASSLGGYAEAFF. The variable domain in full, completed from reference TRBV5-1 and TRBJ1-1, reads KAGVTQTPRYLIKTRGQQVTLSCSPISGHRSVSWYQQTPGQGLQFLFEYFSETQRNKGNFPGRFSGRQFSNSRSEMNVSTLELGDSALYLCASSLGGYAEAFFGQGTRLTVV.

The V and J genes are TRBV9 and TRBJ1-2, with D tentatively TRBD1 (6 bases). The CDR3 sequence is 15 residues long. With 4 bases removed from V and 6 bases from J, the gap between germline ends came to 19 bases. Germline V gene sequence: CDR1 SGDLS, CDR2 YYNGEE. The CDR3 here is CASSNGQPYENGYTF. The CDR3, as DNA: TGTGCCAGCAGCAACGGACAGCCGTATGAAAATGGCTACACCTTC.

This clonotype was detected many times. This sequence joins TRBV20-1 and TRBJ2-6; D uncertain. The CDR3 loop spans 14 amino acids. Trimming removed 0 bases at V and 4 bases at J, with 7 bases between. The V gene's germline CDR1 is DFQATT and CDR2 SNEGSKA (reference sequence). DNA for the CDR3: TGCAGTGCTAGAGAAGGGTCCGGGGCCAACGTCCTGACTTTC. It translates to CSAREGSGANVLTF.

The chain recombines TRBV6-5 with TRBJ2-1; D is perhaps TRBD1 (6 bases). Germline lookup yields CDR1 MNHEY and CDR2 SVGAGI. Trimming took off 7 bases at V and 10 bases at J, with 17 bases between the two ends. CDR3 length: 13 residues. CDR3: CASTEITGREQFF. In nucleotides, the CDR3 is TGTGCCAGCACCGAGATCACAGGGCGCGAGCAGTTCTTC.

This clonotype turned up a few times. Written as DNA, the CDR3 is TGTGCCAGCAGTTTGGAAGCGCAGACCCAGTACTTC. It codes for CASSLEAQTQYF. V is TRBV28 and J is TRBJ2-5; D not certain. CDR1 and CDR2 from the germline V gene are MDHEN and SYDVKM. The CDR3 consists of 12 residues. V was pared by 3 bases and J by 6 bases, with 8 bases between. Based on the CDR3 plus reference TRBV28 and TRBJ2-5, the full variable domain is DVKVTQSSRYLVKRTGEKVFLECVQDMDHENMFWYRQDPGLGLRLIYFSYDVKMKEKGDIPEGYSVSREKKERFSLILESASTNQTSMYLCASSLEAQTQYFGPGTRLLVL.

In its sample, this clonotype was seen a few times. V usage is TRBV10-3 and J usage is TRBJ2-2; D is perhaps TRBD1 (6 bases). The CDR3 consists of 16 residues. V dropped 4 bases and J dropped 1 base, with 13 bases sitting between them. CDR1 and CDR2 from the germline V gene are ENHRY and SYGVKD. The CDR3 coding sequence is TGTGCCATCAGTGCTAGAATACAGGGGAACACCGGGGAGCTGTTTTTT. Translation gives CAISARIQGNTGELFF.

CDR3 bases: TGCAGTGCTAGACCAAGACATGTCGCCATCGGCTACACCTTC. Translation gives CSARPRHVAIGYTF. The V call is TRBV20-1, the J call TRBJ1-2; D gene ambiguous. CDR1 is DFQATT and CDR2 is SNEGSKA in the germline V gene (reference sequence). The CDR3 has 14 amino acids. V was trimmed by 2 bases and J by 8 bases, leaving 18 bases between them.

This clonotype was seen a handful of times. The V and J genes are TRBV18 and TRBJ2-7, with D maybe TRBD2 (6 bases). CDR1 is KGHSH and CDR2 is LQKENI in the germline V gene. This CDR3 has 14 residues. Trimming cost V 6 bases and J 2 bases, with 14 bases left between them. DNA of the CDR3: TGTGCCAGCTCCGGAGGAGGGCCCCCCTACGAGCAGTACTTC. Its protein is CASSGGGPPYEQYF.

The table lists this clonotype with a few counts. The V call is TRBV7-2, the J call TRBJ2-4, with TRBD1 matching over 7 bases. Germline V gene data show CDR1 as SGHTA and CDR2 as FQGNSA. This CDR3 is 14 amino acids long. After removal of 3 bases from V and 7 bases from J, the junction contained 6 bases not matched to a gene. The CDR3 sequence is CASSLTGQVNIQYF. In nucleotides, the CDR3 is TGTGCCAGCAGCTTGACAGGACAGGTGAACATTCAGTACTTC.

V usage is TRBV4-3 and J usage is TRBJ1-3; D remains ambiguous. The CDR3 has 17 residues. Trimming left V 1 base short and J 0 bases short, with 13 bases between. Germline lookup yields CDR1 LGHNA and CDR2 YSLEER. Here the CDR3 reads CASSQGKTPYSGNTIYF. Written as DNA, the CDR3 is TGCGCCAGCAGCCAAGGGAAGACTCCTTACTCTGGAAACACCATATATTTT.

The chain employs TRBV7-9 and TRBJ2-2; possible D gene TRBD2, 5 bases. In germline, CDR1 is SEHNR, CDR2 FQNEAQ (reference sequence). Trimming stripped 5 bases from V and 3 bases from J, with 22 bases between. The length of the CDR3 is 18 residues. CDR3 in DNA: TGTGCCAGCAGCCCCACCTCCCCGGGTCGGAGGTACACCGGGGAGCTGTTTTTT. This sequence encodes CASSPTSPGRRYTGELFF.

This clonotype has more than one count but fewer than ten. V usage is TRBV9 and J usage is TRBJ2-1; 8 positions match TRBD1. The CDR3 has 19 amino acids. Per the germline V gene, CDR1 is SGDLS and CDR2 is YYNGEE. The junction had 24 bases not matched to a gene; V was cut back by 3 bases and J by 10 bases. CDR3 coding DNA: TGTGCCAGCAGCGCCCCAGGGGGCTCTAGCAAGTTCCCACAATGGGAGCAGTTCTTC. As protein: CASSAPGGSSKFPQWEQFF. Full variable domain (outside the CDR3, taken from reference TRBV9 and TRBJ2-1): DSGVTQTPKHLITATGQRVTLRCSPRSGDLSVYWYQQSLDQGLQFLIQYYNGEERAKGNILERFSAQQFPDLHSELNLSSLELGDSALYFCASSAPGGSSKFPQWEQFFGPGTRLTVL.